This T cell receptor beta chain came from a study of Tregs in tolerant kidney transplant recipients (dated by TCRdb to about 2019). With regard to the full study: The transplants used related donors along with nonmyeloablative bone marrow transplantation, and in the human trials mixed chimerism was transient. The study used TCRbeta sequencing to identify donor-specific regulatory T cells before combined kidney and bone marrow transplantation, then tracked those cells after transplant.

The CDR3 sequence holds 12 residues, the cysteine and phenylalanine included. Only the CDR3 bases that were read are kept: 27 of them, in frame from base 1. Trimming costs V 7 bases and J 2 bases, and their ends lie 9 bases apart. The germline V gene (reference sequence) provides CDR1 DFQATT and CDR2 SNEGSKA. Genomic DNA was extracted from sorted cells with the QIAGEN DNeasy Blood and Tissue Kit for TCRbeta CDR3 sequencing. High-throughput TCRbeta CDR3 sequencing was carried out commercially through immunoSEQ, with PCR amplification with bias correction and internal controls included. Processing in the source paper ran as follows. Unique productive TCRbeta sequences were defined by CDR3 nucleotide sequence when primers matched and otherwise by CDR3 amino acid sequence together with Vbeta and Jbeta genes. To correct for sorting error, sequences found in more than one sorted population at a frequency ratio of 2:1 or less were discarded, and the remaining shared sequences were assigned to the population with the higher frequency. A sequence was defined as donor-reactive if the sequence was expanded at least 5-fold in CFSE-low cells compared with unstimulated cells and had a frequency of at least 0.01% in CFSE-low cells. Repertoire divergence was quantified by Jensen-Shannon divergence calculated from the top 100 TCRbeta sequences ranked by frequency. For samples with multiple sequencing runs, sorting error was corrected separately for each run before the runs were pooled. The source is immuneACCESS, and TCRdb retained only in-frame sequences with V and J called. Part of the clones is not carried over; for the studies checked, unresolved V genes explain less than half of this, and the remainder is unexplained. The DNA was the basis for D and trimming; V, J and clone size are from that table. The data table for this sample lists roughly 53,000 clones. Roughly 0.8% of the sample goes to the ten largest clones.

The time point label here, explained by the study, means: blood sample drawn before combined kidney and bone marrow transplant. Unstimulated Tregs (CD4+CD25+CD127-), CD4+ non-Tregs (CD4+CD25-), CD4 and CD8 cells were FACS-sorted from thawed PBMCs. Patients were a few combined kidney and bone marrow transplant recipients from the ITN036ST trial, and only these trial subjects had samples available. Healthy control blood was processed to PBMCs with a Ficoll density gradient and then cryopreserved, whereas patient PBMCs were collected both before and after transplant. What the study reported, not specific to this receptor: Although technical replication error seemed to be minimal, the question of biological reproducibility was not addressed directly. Because only a small number of patients were included, the study had limitations, and the results will need to be validated in larger populations as well as under other immunosuppression protocols. The most biologically relevant and donor-specific TCRbeta repertoire appeared to be identified by expanding Tregs with activated donor B cells. Donor-specific Treg expansion was found to exceed global Treg expansion in tolerant patients, suggesting antigen-driven rather than nonspecific expansion. PCR primers changed over time for some patients, so nucleotide-level comparison across those patients' samples was not possible.

As concerns this clone: Its antigen target is currently unknown. The read ends 3 residues before the CDR3 terminus; that terminus is restored from the germline J gene.

The sample consisted of CD4+ T cells from blood, taken before the transplant. The receptor's source is a human donor who received a combined kidney and bone marrow transplant. This receptor chain uses TRBV20-1 and TRBJ1-5; matching of 6 bases hints at TRBD1 as the D gene. CDR3 sequence: CSGGRGNQPQHF. The covered CDR3 bases are TGCAGTGGGGGGCGCGGCAATCAGCCC.